This TCR beta chain was identified during a study of blood T cell repertoires in COVID-19. Study overall: The United States, Italy and Spain provided the acute and convalescent COVID-19 samples. PBMCs, B-cell-depleted T cells, or T cells provided the cDNA or gDNA that made up the material.

Self-reported history from a screening survey and questionnaire set each donor's cohort. In the original processing: Reference gene primer amplification gave estimated nucleated cell counts. This table comes from immunoSEQ multiplex PCR, and its TCRdb copy is limited to in-frame clones, with some not included. The V and J calls and the clone size are those of that table, but D and trimming were determined from the DNA. This sample has under 350,000 clones; around 86% occur once, and the top ten carry roughly 4%. This CDR3 region has 17 residues. V was trimmed by 5 bases and J by 1 base, leaving 20 bases between them. CDR1 is SGHAT, CDR2 FQNNGV, per germline.

The V gene is TRBV11-2, the J gene TRBJ2-5; D perhaps matches TRBD1 (6 bases). The sample consisted of PBMCs or T cells enriched from blood (not recorded which). This clonotype originated in a man under 40 who had recovered from COVID-19. CDR3 residues: CASSPRPGRTVQETQYF. The CDR3 DNA reads TGTGCCAGCAGCCCCAGACCCGGTCGGACAGTCCAAGAGACCCAGTACTTC.